One sample yielded the 27 T cell receptor beta chains listed below, sequenced in a study of beta chain features in type 1 diabetes (dated by TCRdb to 2016 to 2018). The library was produced with the immunoSEQ multiplex PCR assay. All of the isolated RNA was reverse transcribed with the High Capacity cDNA Reverse Transcription Kit, so expressed TCRB transcripts were sequenced. TCRdb retrieved this table from immuneACCESS and kept in-frame rearrangements only. Not all clones are present; in checked studies, unresolved V genes account for under half, and no reason is known for the remainder. For this sample there are a few hundred thousand clones; roughly 12% appear just once. 0.017% of the sample comes from the top ten. Sequenced input: naive CD4+ T cells from blood. The label giving this sample's cell subset or site can be read as: true naive CD4+ T cells. The source of these receptors is a man between 18 and 29 years old in good health.

This clone was counted a few times. The gene calls are TRBV28 and TRBJ2-2, with 8 bases lining up with TRBD1. V shed 8 bases and J 1 base; nucleotides not matched to a gene: 15. The CDR3 spans 18 residues. The germline V gene encodes CDR1 MDHEN and CDR2 SYDVKM. This chain's CDR3 is CASLPGDRMKMNTGELFF. The CDR3 region has the DNA TGTGCCAGCCTCCCGGGGGACAGGATGAAAATGAACACCGGGGAGCTGTTTTTT.

This chain's CDR3 is CATSRDRDTYNEQFF. CDR3 DNA sequence: TGTGCCACCAGCAGAGACAGGGATACCTACAATGAGCAGTTCTTC. This chain links TRBV15 with TRBJ2-1; TRBD1 might be the D (5 bases). Germline values: CDR1 LNHNV, CDR2 YYDKDF (reference sequence). The CDR3 is made up of 15 amino acids. Trimming removed 0 bases from V and 2 bases from J, with 8 bases in between.

The J gene is TRBJ1-4, the V gene TRBV30, with unresolved D. The V gene lost 2 bases and the J gene lost 2 bases, with 9 bases spanning the gap. Germline values: CDR1 GTSNPN, CDR2 SVGIG (reference sequence). The CDR3 contains 14 residues. DNA of the CDR3: TGTGCCTGGAGTTACAGACGGACTAATGAAAAACTGTTTTTT. It encodes CAWSYRRTNEKLFF.

This clone was found a few times. The chain is built from TRBV7-3 and TRBJ1-3; D is ambiguous. CDR3 length: 14 residues. V lost 0 bases and J lost 4, with 7 bases in between. The germline V gene encodes CDR1 SGHTA and CDR2 FQGTGA. The CDR3 DNA is TGTGCCAGCAGCTTAACGAGCGCCGGAAACACCATATATTTT. This gives the protein CASSLTSAGNTIYF. Full variable domain (rest looked up from reference TRBV7-3 and TRBJ1-3): GAGVSQTPSNKVTEKGKYVELRCDPISGHTALYWYRQSLGQGPEFLIYFQGTGAADDSGLPNDRFFAVRPEGSVSTLKIQRTERGDSAVYLCASSLTSAGNTIYFGEGSWLTVV.

As to this clone: Sequence at one end of the junction differs from germline and may be a read error. V and J are TRBV7-7 and TRBJ2-3; tentative D call: TRBD2 (6 bases). CDR1 SSHAT and CDR2 FNYEAQ come from the germline V gene (reference sequence). CDR3 length: 16 residues. This chain's CDR3 is CASSLGGRGSTDTQYF. CDR3 DNA: TGTGCTAGCAGCTTAGGAGGGCGGGGTAGCACAGATACGCAGTATTTT.

The J gene is TRBJ2-3, the V gene TRBV5-1; D uncertain. The CDR3 contains 15 residues. Germline-derived CDR1 and CDR2 are SGHRS and YFSETQ. With 0 bases removed from V and 0 bases from J, the gap between germline ends came to 8 bases. CDR3 DNA: TGCGCCAGCAGCTTGGACGCTAGAAGCACAGATACGCAGTATTTT. Its protein is CASSLDARSTDTQYF.

This clone was seen a handful of times. The gene calls are TRBV4-2 and TRBJ1-4; TRBD1 aligns across 11 bases. In germline, CDR1 is LGHNA, CDR2 YNFKEQ. The V and J ends lost 0 bases and 7 bases, in that order; junction bases with no gene match: 1. This CDR3 contains 15 residues. The CDR3: CASSQEGTGGEKLFF. The DNA of the CDR3 is TGTGCCAGCAGCCAAGAAGGGACAGGGGGTGAAAAACTGTTTTTT.

The J gene is TRBJ1-3, the V gene TRBV6-6; D gene uncertain. Germline V gene data show CDR1 as MNHNY and CDR2 as SVGAGI (reference sequence). This CDR3 region has 14 residues. Trimming removed 2 bases at V and 7 bases at J, with 12 bases between. The CDR3 region is CASSYGQSPNTIYF. CDR3 DNA: TGTGCCAGCAGTTACGGGCAGAGCCCTAACACCATATATTTT.

The V call is TRBV6-1, the J call TRBJ2-2; 9 bases match TRBD1. This CDR3 region has 14 residues. V lost 7 bases and J lost 6; bases outside the gene matches: 6. Germline V gene data show CDR1 as MNHNS and CDR2 as SASEGT. The CDR3 spells CASTDRGGAGELFF. CDR3 nucleotides: TGTGCCAGCACCGACAGGGGGGGGGCCGGGGAGCTGTTTTTT.

This clone was observed a few times. The chain couples TRBV30 to TRBJ2-4, with TRBD2 matching over 12 bases. Germline lookup yields CDR1 GTSNPN and CDR2 SVGIG (reference sequence). The trim removed 3 bases at V and 3 bases at J, leaving 6 bases unmatched. The CDR3 consists of 16 residues. The CDR3 loop is CAWRLAGGLGKNIQYF. For the CDR3, the DNA is TGTGCCTGGAGGCTAGCGGGGGGGCTCGGCAAAAACATTCAGTACTTC.

This clone has a handful of counts. This chain connects TRBV13 to TRBJ2-5; D perhaps matches TRBD1 (6 bases). The germline V gene encodes CDR1 PRHDT and CDR2 FYEKMQ (reference sequence). Trimming took 2 bases from V and 6 from J, leaving 13 bases between them. CDR3 length equals 14 residues. The DNA of the CDR3 is TGTGCCAGCAGCTTATTTCAGCAGGGGAAGACCCAGTACTTC. Amino acids: CASSLFQQGKTQYF. Based on the CDR3 plus reference TRBV13 and TRBJ2-5, the full variable domain is AAGVIQSPRHLIKEKRETATLKCYPIPRHDTVYWYQQGPGQDPQFLISFYEKMQSDKGSIPDRFSAQQFSDYHSELNMSSLELGDSALYFCASSLFQQGKTQYFGPGTRLLVL.

Only a few counts were recorded for this clone. This chain joins TRBV6-1 and TRBJ2-6; TRBD1 matches at 7 bases. The CDR3 is 15 residues long. Losses at the gene ends were 5 bases for V and 2 bases for J; bases not matched to a gene: 3. The germline CDR1 and CDR2 sequences are MNHNS and SASEGT. DNA of the CDR3: TGTGCCAGCAGTACTACAGGGGCTGGGGCCAACGTCCTGACTTTC. It encodes CASSTTGAGANVLTF.

The chain joins TRBV18 to TRBJ1-5; D is unresolved. Germline CDR1 reads KGHSH; CDR2 reads LQKENI. V lost 3 bases and J 5 bases, leaving 8 bases between the germline ends. The CDR3 covers 13 residues. The CDR3 region has the DNA TGTGCCAGCTCACCTGGCAGTGATCAGCCCCAGCATTTT. Protein sequence: CASSPGSDQPQHF.

Only a few counts were recorded for this clone. The chain recombines TRBV29-1 with TRBJ2-5; D gene unclear. V lost 1 base and J 2 bases, leaving 11 bases between the germline ends. This CDR3 is 14 amino acids long. Germline assignment: CDR1 SQVTM and CDR2 ANQGSEA. The CDR3 reads CSVEVARSQETQYF. CDR3 in DNA: TGCAGCGTTGAAGTGGCACGCAGTCAAGAGACCCAGTACTTC.

Concerning this clone itself: One junction end does not reproduce the germline sequence, and a read error may be involved. The genes are TRBV23-1 and TRBJ1-1; D remains ambiguous. TRBV23-1 is an ORF; its function is uncertain. This CDR3 contains 10 residues. The CDR3 DNA reads as TGCGCCAGCACACCCCGGGGATTCTCCTTT. It specifies CASTPRGFSF.

The gene calls are TRBV18 and TRBJ2-7; no firm D call. The CDR3 extends over 13 amino acids. Germline CDR1 reads KGHSH; CDR2 reads LQKENI. Between the trimmed V and J ends, which lost 3 bases and 4 bases, there was a span of 10 bases. CDR3 in DNA: TGTGCCAGCTCACCGAATCGACAATACGAGCAGTACTTC. It is translated as CASSPNRQYEQYF.

The V gene is TRBV29-1, the J gene TRBJ2-7, with 8 nucleotides matching TRBD2. V lost 4 bases to trimming and J lost 2 bases; unmatched junction nucleotides: 4. Germline-derived CDR1 and CDR2 are SQVTM and ANQGSEA. The CDR3 covers 13 residues. The CDR3 sequence: CSVVTSGTYEQYF. DNA for the CDR3: TGCAGCGTTGTTACTAGCGGCACCTACGAGCAGTACTTC.

The chain uses TRBV5-4 and TRBJ2-5; perhaps TRBD2 as D (5 bases). This CDR3 spans 14 amino acids. The germline V and J ends were trimmed by 0 bases and 4 bases, with 10 bases remaining between them. Germline V gene data show CDR1 as SGHNT and CDR2 as YYREEE (reference sequence). The CDR3: CASSLGQRGETQYF. DNA for the CDR3: TGTGCCAGCAGCTTGGGCCAACGGGGAGAGACCCAGTACTTC.

The chain uses TRBV2 and TRBJ1-1; 7 nucleotides line up with TRBD1. The germline V gene encodes CDR1 SNHLY and CDR2 FYNNEI. V trimming: 8 bases; J trimming: 3 bases; junction bases outside the gene matches: 6. The CDR3 contains 13 residues. The CDR3 sequence: CASCTDRDTEAFF. As DNA, the CDR3 is TGTGCCAGCTGCACCGACAGGGACACTGAAGCTTTCTTT.

In this sample, this clone turned up many times. The chain recombines TRBV7-2 with TRBJ2-6, with a weak D call TRBD2 (5 bases). V dropped 5 bases and J dropped 1 base, with 9 bases sitting between them. CDR3 size: 15 residues. Germline assignment: CDR1 SGHTA and CDR2 FQGNSA. CDR3 in amino acids: CASSPSGSGANVLTF. The CDR3 nucleotides read TGTGCCAGCAGCCCATCGGGGTCTGGGGCCAACGTCCTGACTTTC.

This clone appeared a few times. The chain employs TRBV19 and TRBJ2-3; 8 nucleotides align to TRBD2. J gave up 4 bases and V 9 bases, and 6 bases lay outside the gene matches. Germline V gives CDR1 LNHDA, CDR2 SQIVND (reference sequence). This CDR3 contains 13 residues. The CDR3 DNA reads as TGTGCCAGCGAGCGGGAGAGTGCAGATACGCAGTATTTT. Its translation is CASERESADTQYF.

The rearrangement uses TRBV4-3 and TRBJ2-2, with D perhaps matching TRBD2 (6 bases). V lost 6 bases and J 2 bases, leaving 13 bases between the germline ends. CDR1 and CDR2 from the germline V gene are LGHNA and YSLEER. This CDR3 spans 15 amino acids. CDR3 DNA sequence: TGCGCCAGCAGACTAGCAGCCCTCAACACCGGGGAGCTGTTTTTT. Protein: CASRLAALNTGELFF.

This chain connects TRBV27 to TRBJ1-2; 8 nucleotides agree with TRBD1. CDR3 size: 16 residues. V was clipped by 0 bases and J by 4 bases; unmatched bases: 7. Germline V gene data show CDR1 as MNHEY and CDR2 as SMNVEV (reference sequence). This chain's CDR3 is CASSLSRGPPAYGYTF. For the CDR3, the DNA is TGTGCCAGCAGTTTATCCAGGGGGCCGCCCGCCTATGGCTACACCTTC.

The chain is built from TRBV6-5 and TRBJ1-2; possibly TRBD1 for D (5 bases). The CDR3 runs 14 residues. Germline loops: CDR1 MNHEY, CDR2 SVGAGI. V lost 6 bases and J lost 8, with 19 bases in between. CDR3 region: CASRGGGEGSGYTF. The CDR3 nucleotides read TGTGCCAGCAGGGGGGGAGGAGAGGGGAGCGGCTACACCTTC.

This chain links TRBV5-1 with TRBJ1-5; TRBD1 agrees at 7 bases. V shed 4 bases, J shed 3 bases, and the junction held 10 bases outside the gene matches. Germline V gene lookup returns CDR1 SGHRS and CDR2 YFSETQ. The CDR3 covers 16 residues. The CDR3 spells CASSPLAGGNNQPQHF. DNA of the CDR3: TGCGCCAGCAGCCCACTGGCAGGGGGTAACAATCAGCCCCAGCATTTT.

The CDR3 bases are TGTGCCAGCAGTTCTGCGGGGTTAAATGAAAAACTGTTTTTT. Translating gives CASSSAGLNEKLFF. The rearrangement joins TRBV7-2 to TRBJ1-4; D remains ambiguous. Trimming shortened V by 6 bases and J by 5 bases, and 13 bases separated the two germline ends. The CDR3 extends over 14 amino acids. Germline V CDR1 and CDR2: SGHTA, FQGNSA.

This clone was seen a handful of times. The CDR3 region has the DNA TGTGCCAGCAGTTTATGGTTCCGAGGTTCACCCCTCCACTTT. It codes for CASSLWFRGSPLHF. V is TRBV28 and J is TRBJ1-6; D is undetermined. This CDR3 is 14 amino acids long. Germline CDR1 is MDHEN and CDR2 is SYDVKM. V was trimmed by 0 bases and J by 9 bases, leaving 9 bases between them.